The subject of this entry is one T cell receptor (beta chain). What this receptor recognizes is not known. The sample holds no much larger clone one base away, and base qualities are not on file. Through the immunoSEQ TRB Survey service, multiplex V and J primers were used to amplify rearranged CDR3 beta regions from genomic DNA. To keep sequencing depth equal across samples, survey-level depth of up to 500,000 reads per sample was applied. The libraries were purified, combined into pools and sequenced with Illumina technology. For the original study's pipeline: Productive clonality, sample overlap, pairwise scatters, CDR3 beta length, V/D/J gene usage and productiveness were all assessed with the immunoSEQ online tools. Calculated diversity was defined as the number of unique rearrangements divided by total templates, multiplied by 100, and Shannon and Simpson indices were computed as well. Principal component analysis used the R prcomp function and ggbiplot package on Z-score normalized data. Morisita's index was used to quantify blood-rectal clonal overlap within each subject. Entries here come from immuneACCESS through TCRdb and include only in-frame sequences with V and J called. Some clones fail to appear in such tables; in the studies checked, an unresolved V gene covers under half of the shortfall, and the cause of the remainder is unknown. From that table come the V and J calls and clone size; the DNA was used to work out D and trimming. Present in this sample are around 34,000 clones, roughly three quarters of which were seen just once. The top ten hold approximately 1% of the sample.

This specimen belongs to a study of pediatric ulcerative colitis (dated by TCRdb to the late 2010s). For context, the study as a whole: Seven ulcerative colitis patients had pancolitis and two had left-sided colitis, with histology consistent with ulcerative colitis in all. The Pediatric Ulcerative Colitis Activity Index classified two patients as having mild disease, several as having moderate disease and three as having acute severe colitis. From eight or nine newly diagnosed, treatment-naive pediatric ulcerative colitis patients and four non-IBD control children, paired blood and rectal samples were collected.

Overall results and qualifications from the work: Because the repertoires came from total lymphocyte DNA, rare subsets such as regulatory T cells may have patterns that are not reflected. A couple of rectal CDR3 clonotypes turned up in every ulcerative colitis patient but in none of the controls. Clonal overlap between a subject's own blood and rectum was significantly greater in ulcerative colitis patients than in controls, which suggests more T cell trafficking to inflamed tissue. For technical reasons, the blood samples of a couple of patients yielded substantially fewer templates, so those samples were excluded from the blood-rectal overlap analysis. Only a handful of individuals were included in the healthy control group, which was small. Controls, mild-moderate and acute severe colitis patients were separated by rectal repertoire features, and reduced rectal diversity due to clonal expansions was observed in acute severe colitis. T cells from blood may have been included in the rectal pinch biopsies, particularly in patients with overt colitis.

One to two pinch biopsies were taken from the rectum for research during colonoscopy. Before the diagnostic colonoscopy, none of the ulcerative colitis patients had been given immunosuppressive medication. Before DNA was isolated, the rectal biopsies underwent proteinase K digestion. The Wizard kit (Promega) was used to extract genomic DNA from blood and intestinal samples. The germline ends are 9 bases apart after V is trimmed by 1 base and J by 4 bases. Taken from cysteine to phenylalanine, the CDR3 has 14 residues. The read is trimmed to its CDR3 DNA, 42 bases read in frame from base 1. The germline V gene provides CDR1 SGHRS and CDR2 YFSETQ.

The chain links TRBV5-1 with TRBJ1-3; D gene: possibly TRBD1, on 5 matching bases. The receptor comes from a boy aged 10-17 years with mild ulcerative colitis. The sequenced material came from gut tissue. The base sequence is TGCGCCAGCAGCTTGTTTGGACAAGGAAACACCATATATTTT. Translated, this is CASSLFGQGNTIYF.